This is a list of T cell receptor beta chains from one sample in a study of T cell responses to AZD1222 COVID-19 vaccine. The data were produced by immunoSEQ multiplex PCR, yet TCRdb's version contains in-frame clones alone and is incomplete. This table holds some 180,000 clones, about nine tenths found once. The sequencing here drew on peripheral blood, taken 28 days after the second AZD1222 dose. The receptors come from an adult who received the AZD1222 COVID-19 vaccine. Each CDR3 is given with its conserved first and last residue. The D gene is left open where the match is weak. Only some rows state a clone size, as once, few, many or a class for expanded clones.

j_call: TRBJ2-7; d_call: TRBD1; v_call: TRBV9; clone_size: .; cdr3_aa: CASSVFTGGGEQYF; cdr3_nt: TGTGCCAGCAGCGTGTTCACAGGGGGCGGCGAGCAGTACTTC
j_call: TRBJ1-1; d_call: TRBD1; v_call: TRBV4-2; clone_size: .; cdr3_aa: CASSPWTGGVIYTEAFF; cdr3_nt: TGTGCCAGCAGCCCCTGGACAGGGGGCGTGATTTACACTGAAGCTTTCTTT
j_call: TRBJ2-3; d_call: TRBD2; v_call: TRBV13; clone_size: .; cdr3_aa: CASSLIAGGPIDTQYF; cdr3_nt: TGTGCCAGCAGCTTGATTGCGGGGGGGCCTATAGATACGCAGTATTTT
j_call: TRBJ1-2; d_call: .; v_call: TRBV28; clone_size: .; cdr3_aa: CASTLTGVYGYTF; cdr3_nt: TGTGCCAGCACTTTGACAGGCGTCTATGGCTACACCTTC
j_call: TRBJ2-2; d_call: .; v_call: TRBV6-2/TRBV6-3; clone_size: .; cdr3_aa: CASSYPTGELFF; cdr3_nt: TGTGCCAGCAGTTACCCTACCGGGGAGCTGTTTTTT
j_call: TRBJ2-7; d_call: TRBD2; v_call: TRBV7-2; clone_size: .; cdr3_aa: CASSLGGAGGSYEQYF; cdr3_nt: TGTGCCAGCAGCTTAGGAGGAGCGGGGGGGTCCTACGAGCAGTACTTC
j_call: TRBJ2-1; d_call: TRBD2; v_call: TRBV10-3; clone_size: .; cdr3_aa: CATVQTGLAGGLGSNEQFF; cdr3_nt: TGTGCCACCGTTCAAACAGGACTAGCGGGGGGGCTGGGCTCCAATGAGCAGTTCTTC
j_call: TRBJ2-5; d_call: .; v_call: TRBV5-8; clone_size: .; cdr3_aa: CASSLEGSSQETQYF; cdr3_nt: TGTGCCAGCAGCTTGGAGGGTAGCTCCCAAGAGACCCAGTACTTC
j_call: TRBJ1-2; d_call: .; v_call: TRBV10-3; clone_size: .; cdr3_aa: CAISEVAHGYTF; cdr3_nt: TGTGCCATCAGTGAGGTCGCGCATGGCTACACCTTC
j_call: TRBJ2-5; d_call: TRBD1; v_call: TRBV4-2; clone_size: .; cdr3_aa: CASSQDRTGGQETQYF; cdr3_nt: TGTGCCAGCAGCCAAGATAGGACAGGGGGCCAAGAGACCCAGTACTTC
j_call: TRBJ2-6; d_call: TRBD2; v_call: TRBV19; clone_size: .; cdr3_aa: CASSTSGLAGSGANVLTF; cdr3_nt: TGTGCCAGTAGTACCTCAGGACTAGCTGGCTCTGGGGCCAACGTCCTGACTTTC
j_call: TRBJ2-2; d_call: .; v_call: TRBV9; clone_size: .; cdr3_aa: CASSPTRRTGELFF; cdr3_nt: TGTGCCAGCAGCCCCACCAGGAGGACCGGGGAGCTGTTTTTT
j_call: TRBJ1-3; d_call: TRBD1; v_call: TRBV6-5; clone_size: .; cdr3_aa: CASSYGQDSGNTIYF; cdr3_nt: TGTGCCAGCAGTTACGGACAGGACTCTGGAAACACCATATATTTT
j_call: TRBJ1-4; d_call: .; v_call: TRBV6-5; clone_size: .; cdr3_aa: CASYQGFTNEKLFF; cdr3_nt: TGTGCCAGCTATCAGGGGTTCACTAATGAAAAACTGTTTTTT
j_call: TRBJ1-5; d_call: .; v_call: TRBV19; clone_size: .; cdr3_aa: CASSPVVGGSQPQHF; cdr3_nt: TGTGCCAGTAGTCCCGTCGTTGGGGGGAGTCAGCCCCAGCATTTT
j_call: TRBJ1-2; d_call: .; v_call: TRBV5-3; clone_size: .; cdr3_aa: CARSRRGGGYTF; cdr3_nt: TGTGCCAGAAGCCGTAGAGGCGGCGGCTACACCTTC
j_call: TRBJ1-2; d_call: .; v_call: TRBV19; clone_size: .; cdr3_aa: CASSITFGSPNYGYTF; cdr3_nt: TGTGCCAGTAGTATTACATTTGGGAGCCCTAACTATGGCTACACCTTC
j_call: TRBJ1-3; d_call: TRBD1; v_call: TRBV7-6; clone_size: .; cdr3_aa: CASSLAGTGASGNTIYF; cdr3_nt: TGTGCCAGCAGCTTAGCCGGGACAGGGGCATCTGGAAACACCATATATTTT
j_call: TRBJ2-5; d_call: .; v_call: TRBV7-9; clone_size: .; cdr3_aa: CASSLEQGTETQYF; cdr3_nt: TGTGCCAGCAGCTTGGAACAGGGTACAGAGACCCAGTACTTC
j_call: TRBJ1-2; d_call: .; v_call: TRBV21-1; clone_size: .; cdr3_aa: CASSNGTGLRIFYGYTF; cdr3_nt: TGTGCCAGCAGCAACGGGACAGGGTTGAGGATCTTCTATGGCTACACCTTC
j_call: TRBJ2-3; d_call: TRBD2; v_call: TRBV10-2; clone_size: .; cdr3_aa: CASSESALAGGGDTQYF; cdr3_nt: TGCGCCAGCAGTGAGTCGGCCCTAGCGGGAGGAGGAGATACGCAGTATTTT
j_call: TRBJ1-6; d_call: TRBD1; v_call: TRBV27; clone_size: .; cdr3_aa: CASSRTGDGSPLHF; cdr3_nt: TGTGCCAGCAGTAGGACAGGGGACGGATCACCCCTCCACTTT
j_call: TRBJ2-7; d_call: .; v_call: TRBV6-5; clone_size: few; cdr3_aa: CASREGNPYEQYF; cdr3_nt: TGTGCCAGCAGGGAGGGGAACCCCTACGAGCAGTACTTC
j_call: TRBJ2-5; d_call: .; v_call: TRBV5-5; clone_size: .; cdr3_aa: CASSSSPELEETQYF; cdr3_nt: TGTGCCAGCAGCTCATCCCCGGAGCTAGAGGAGACCCAGTACTTC
j_call: TRBJ1-3; d_call: .; v_call: TRBV19; clone_size: once; cdr3_aa: CASNRPTVSGNTIYF; cdr3_nt: TGTGCCAGTAATCGCCCGACTGTTTCTGGAAACACCATATATTTT
j_call: TRBJ1-1; d_call: .; v_call: TRBV19; clone_size: once; cdr3_aa: CASSWSLMNTEAFF; cdr3_nt: TGTGCCAGTAGCTGGTCCCTAATGAACACTGAAGCTTTCTTT
j_call: TRBJ2-5; d_call: .; v_call: TRBV7-3; clone_size: .; cdr3_aa: CASSLTVEKTQYF; cdr3_nt: TGTGCCAGCAGCCTCACCGTGGAAAAGACCCAGTACTTC
j_call: TRBJ2-1; d_call: TRBD1; v_call: TRBV2; clone_size: .; cdr3_aa: CASSERAGGSNEQFF; cdr3_nt: TGTGCCAGCAGTGAGCGGGCAGGGGGATCGAATGAGCAGTTCTTC
j_call: TRBJ2-1; d_call: .; v_call: TRBV11-3; clone_size: .; cdr3_aa: CASSSSYSNEQFF; cdr3_nt: TGTGCCAGCAGCTCCTCGTATTCCAATGAGCAGTTCTTC
j_call: TRBJ2-2; d_call: TRBD2; v_call: TRBV27; clone_size: once; cdr3_aa: CASSDSGRGTGELFF; cdr3_nt: TGTGCCAGCAGTGATAGCGGGAGGGGCACCGGGGAGCTGTTTTTT
j_call: TRBJ1-5; d_call: TRBD1; v_call: TRBV6-6; clone_size: .; cdr3_aa: CASRRLGDRVPTPQHF; cdr3_nt: TGTGCCAGCAGGCGCCTTGGGGACAGGGTCCCTACGCCCCAGCATTTT
j_call: TRBJ2-3; d_call: .; v_call: TRBV7-2; clone_size: .; cdr3_aa: CASSEQGPSTDTQYF; cdr3_nt: TGTGCCAGCAGCGAACAGGGTCCTAGCACAGATACGCAGTATTTT
j_call: TRBJ2-5; d_call: TRBD2; v_call: TRBV5-4; clone_size: .; cdr3_aa: CASGSWRGGGQETQYF; cdr3_nt: TGTGCCAGCGGCTCTTGGCGCGGGGGGGGCCAAGAGACCCAGTACTTC
j_call: TRBJ1-4; d_call: .; v_call: TRBV14; clone_size: .; cdr3_aa: CASSQDMISRRFF; cdr3_nt: TGTGCCAGCAGCCAAGATATGATATCCAGGCGGTTTTTT
j_call: TRBJ1-3; d_call: .; v_call: TRBV30; clone_size: .; cdr3_aa: CAWSAARRNTIYF; cdr3_nt: TGTGCCTGGAGTGCGGCCAGGAGAAACACCATATATTTT
j_call: TRBJ1-1; d_call: TRBD1; v_call: TRBV7-6; clone_size: .; cdr3_aa: CASSTPGQGEPNTEAFF; cdr3_nt: TGTGCCAGCAGCACACCGGGACAGGGGGAGCCGAACACTGAAGCTTTCTTT
j_call: TRBJ1-3; d_call: TRBD1; v_call: TRBV15; clone_size: .; cdr3_aa: CATSSRSTGVKNTIYF; cdr3_nt: TGTGCCACCAGTTCCCGATCGACAGGGGTAAAAAACACCATATATTTT
j_call: TRBJ2-2; d_call: TRBD2; v_call: TRBV28; clone_size: .; cdr3_aa: CASSLEPGTRGTGELFF; cdr3_nt: TGTGCCAGCAGTCTAGAACCTGGGACTAGGGGGACCGGGGAGCTGTTTTTT
j_call: TRBJ1-1; d_call: .; v_call: TRBV5-1; clone_size: once; cdr3_aa: CASSLVGGGGDTEAFF; cdr3_nt: TGCGCCAGCAGCCTGGTGGGGGGCGGAGGAGACACTGAAGCTTTCTTT
j_call: TRBJ2-7; d_call: .; v_call: TRBV3-1/TRBV3-2; clone_size: .; cdr3_aa: CASSYDRTAYEQYF; cdr3_nt: TGTGCCAGCAGCTACGACAGGACAGCCTACGAGCAGTACTTC
j_call: TRBJ1-5; d_call: .; v_call: TRBV10-3; clone_size: once; cdr3_aa: CAISAGNQPQHF; cdr3_nt: TGTGCCATCAGTGCGGGCAATCAGCCCCAGCATTTT